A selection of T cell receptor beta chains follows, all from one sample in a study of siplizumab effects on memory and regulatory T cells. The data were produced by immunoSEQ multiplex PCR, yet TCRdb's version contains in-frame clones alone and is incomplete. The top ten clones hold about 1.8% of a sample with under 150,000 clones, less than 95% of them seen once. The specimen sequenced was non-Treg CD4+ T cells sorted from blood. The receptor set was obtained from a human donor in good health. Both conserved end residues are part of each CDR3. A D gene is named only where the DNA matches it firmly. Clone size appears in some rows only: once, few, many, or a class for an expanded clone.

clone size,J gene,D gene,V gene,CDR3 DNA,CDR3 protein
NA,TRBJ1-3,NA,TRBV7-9,TGTGCCAGCAGCTTTGGGACCTCTGGAAACACCATATATTTT,CASSFGTSGNTIYF
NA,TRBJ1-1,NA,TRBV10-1,TGCGCCAGCAGTGCGTCAATACCGGGGACTGAAGCTTTCTTT,CASSASIPGTEAFF
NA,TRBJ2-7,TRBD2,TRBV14,TGTGCCAGCAGCCAAGCTTGGACTAGCTTAGCCCCCCTATACGAGCAGTACTTC,CASSQAWTSLAPLYEQYF
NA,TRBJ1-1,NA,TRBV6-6,TGTGCCAGCAGCGGGACGGAGAACACTGAAGCTTTCTTT,CASSGTENTEAFF
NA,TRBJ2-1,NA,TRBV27,TGTGCCAGCAGTTTAAAGCGGAATGAGCAGTTCTTC,CASSLKRNEQFF
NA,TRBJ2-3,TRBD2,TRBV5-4,TGTGCCAGCAGCTTGGGGCTAGCGGGAGGTAGCACAGATACGCAGTATTTT,CASSLGLAGGSTDTQYF
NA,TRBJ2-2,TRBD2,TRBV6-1,TGTGCCAGCAGTGCCAAGCACAGTAGCGCGGGGGCCGGGGAGCTGTTTTTT,CASSAKHSSAGAGELFF
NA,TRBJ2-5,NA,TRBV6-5,TGTGCCAGCAGTTACTCGAATAGTCCCAGGGAGACCCAGTACTTC,CASSYSNSPRETQYF
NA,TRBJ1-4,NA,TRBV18,TGTGCCAGCTCACTATTGGAGGGCGGTCTAGAAAAACTGTTTTTT,CASSLLEGGLEKLFF
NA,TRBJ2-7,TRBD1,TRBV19,TGTGCCAGTAGCTCAGACAGGGATTCCTACGAGCAGTACTTC,CASSSDRDSYEQYF
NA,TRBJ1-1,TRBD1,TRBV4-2,TGTGCCAGCAGGACTACAGGGGCTGAAGCTTTCTTT,CASRTTGAEAFF
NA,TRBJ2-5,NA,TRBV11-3,TGTGCCAGCAGCTTAGAAGGGCAGGAAGAGACCCAGTACTTC,CASSLEGQEETQYF
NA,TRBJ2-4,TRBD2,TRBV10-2,TGCGCCAGCAGTGCCCCCGAGCGGGGGGGAAACATTCAGTACTTC,CASSAPERGGNIQYF
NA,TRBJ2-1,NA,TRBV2,TGTGCCAGCAGCGGATCAGCCGTCTACAATGAGCAGTTCTTC,CASSGSAVYNEQFF
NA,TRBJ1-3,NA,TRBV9,TGTGCCAGTCGCGGCGACTCTGGAAACACCATATATTTT,CASRGDSGNTIYF
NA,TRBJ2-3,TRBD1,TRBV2,TGTGCCAGCACTCAGGGGGCCACAGATACGCAGTATTTT,CASTQGATDTQYF
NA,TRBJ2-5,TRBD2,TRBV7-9,TGTGCCAGCAGCTTAGACGAAAGGCGGGAGGGAGAGACCCAGTACTTC,CASSLDERREGETQYF
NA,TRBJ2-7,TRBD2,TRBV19,TGTGCCAGTAGTATACATAGGGGACTAGCGGGTGAGCAGTACTTC,CASSIHRGLAGEQYF
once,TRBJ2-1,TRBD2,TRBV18,TGTGCCAGCTCACCACGGGTGCTAGCGGGATTCGGGGATGAGCAGTTCTTC,CASSPRVLAGFGDEQFF
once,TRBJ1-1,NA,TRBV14,TGTGCCAGCAGCCGATCGGGACAAGCGAACACTGAAGCTTTCTTT,CASSRSGQANTEAFF
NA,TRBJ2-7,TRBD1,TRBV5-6,TGTGCCAGCAGCCTTGTTCCGGGACAGGGGGTCCCCGAGCAGTACTTC,CASSLVPGQGVPEQYF
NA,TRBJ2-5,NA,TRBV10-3,TGTGCCATCAGTGAGACGGGGGCCCAGTACTTC,CAISETGAQYF
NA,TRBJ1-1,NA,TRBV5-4,TGTGCCAGCAGCTGGCCAGGGGTTGTTAAATCGAACACTGAAGCTTTCTTT,CASSWPGVVKSNTEAFF
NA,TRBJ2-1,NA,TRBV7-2,TGTGCCAGCAGCTTAATTGGCGCGGGGCCTTACAATGAGCAGTTCTTC,CASSLIGAGPYNEQFF
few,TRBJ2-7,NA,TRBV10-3,TGTGCCATCAGTGGGATAGCGCAGGCCTACGAGCAGTACTTC,CAISGIAQAYEQYF
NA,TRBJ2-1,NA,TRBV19,TGTGCCAGTAGTCCCGGGGCCATGAAGCAGTTCTTC,CASSPGAMKQFF
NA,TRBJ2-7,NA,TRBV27,TGTGCCAGCAGTTCAGTCCCCCGGTACGAGCAGTACTTC,CASSSVPRYEQYF
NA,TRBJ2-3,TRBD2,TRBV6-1,TGTGCCAGCAGTGAAACCGGTTGGGGCGGGAGGGCCGCAGATACGCAGTATTTT,CASSETGWGGRAADTQYF
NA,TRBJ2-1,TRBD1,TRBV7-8,TGTGCCAGCAGCTCGGGACAGTCCTACAATGAGCAGTTCTTC,CASSSGQSYNEQFF
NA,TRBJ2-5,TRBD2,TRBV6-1,TGTGCCAGCACCGGTAGCGGGAGAGGAGAGACCCAGTACTTC,CASTGSGRGETQYF
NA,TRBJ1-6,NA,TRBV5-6,TGTGCCAGCAGCTGGGACGAGGTACGGAATTCACCCCTCCACTTT,CASSWDEVRNSPLHF
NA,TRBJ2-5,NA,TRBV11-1,TGTGCCAGCAGCTTACTCCAAGAGACCCAGTACTTC,CASSLLQETQYF
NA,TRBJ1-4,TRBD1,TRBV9,TGTGCCAGCAGCGACCCGGGACAGGTTAATGAAAAACTGTTTTTT,CASSDPGQVNEKLFF
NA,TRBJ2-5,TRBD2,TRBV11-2,TGTGCCAGCAGCTTAGTCCCTAGCGGGGGGATGGAGACCCAGTACTTC,CASSLVPSGGMETQYF
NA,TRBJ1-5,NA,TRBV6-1,TGTGCCAGCCTAGAAGGGCAGTATAGCAATCAGCCCCAGCATTTT,CASLEGQYSNQPQHF
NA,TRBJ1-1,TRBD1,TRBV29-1,TGCAGCGTAAGACAGGGGGGGAACACTGAAGCTTTCTTT,CSVRQGGNTEAFF
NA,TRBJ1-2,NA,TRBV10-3,TGTGCCATCACCTCGTCCTATGGCTACACCTTC,CAITSSYGYTF
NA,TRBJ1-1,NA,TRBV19,TGTGCCACCGCTACAGGGAGGGTAAAGAACACTGAAGCTTTCTTT,CATATGRVKNTEAFF
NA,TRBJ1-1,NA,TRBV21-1,TGTGCCAGCAGCAAATTCCGTAAGGGACAGGCAAGAAAAGCTGAAGCTTTCTTT,CASSKFRKGQARKAEAFF
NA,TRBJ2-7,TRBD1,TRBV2,TGTGCCAGCAGTGAAGCCCGGGACAGGGGCTACGAGCAGTACTTC,CASSEARDRGYEQYF
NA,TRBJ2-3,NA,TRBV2,TGTGCCAGCAAGACAAGCGGGAGCACAGATACGCAGTATTTT,CASKTSGSTDTQYF
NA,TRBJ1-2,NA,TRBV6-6,TGTGCCAGCAACCCGGGACACGGGGGTATTAACTATGGCTACACCTTC,CASNPGHGGINYGYTF
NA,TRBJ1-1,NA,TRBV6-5,TGTGCCAGCCGACGGGACACTGAAGCTTTCTTT,CASRRDTEAFF
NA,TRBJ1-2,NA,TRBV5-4,TGTGCCAGCAGCGAACCTGGAAACTATGGCTACACCTTC,CASSEPGNYGYTF